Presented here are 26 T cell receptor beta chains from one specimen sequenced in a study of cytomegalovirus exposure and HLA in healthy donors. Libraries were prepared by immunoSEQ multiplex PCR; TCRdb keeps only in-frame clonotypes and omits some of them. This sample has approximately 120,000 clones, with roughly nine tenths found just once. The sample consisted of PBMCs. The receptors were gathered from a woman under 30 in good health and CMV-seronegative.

The CDR3 here is CAIRAGSGGAFF. The CDR3 DNA sequence: TGTGCCATCAGGGCAGGGTCCGGCGGAGCTTTCTTT. The chain joins TRBV19 to TRBJ1-1, with D possibly TRBD1 on 5 matching bases. The CDR3 contains 12 residues. V lost 10 bases and J 10 bases, leaving 19 bases between the germline ends. The germline gives CDR1 LNHDA, CDR2 SQIVND (reference sequence).

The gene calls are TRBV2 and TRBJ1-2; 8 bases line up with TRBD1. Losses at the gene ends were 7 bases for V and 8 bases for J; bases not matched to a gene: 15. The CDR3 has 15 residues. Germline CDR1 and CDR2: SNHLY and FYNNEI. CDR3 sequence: CASNPSTGAPRGYTF. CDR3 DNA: TGTGCCAGCAACCCATCGACAGGGGCTCCTAGAGGCTACACCTTC.

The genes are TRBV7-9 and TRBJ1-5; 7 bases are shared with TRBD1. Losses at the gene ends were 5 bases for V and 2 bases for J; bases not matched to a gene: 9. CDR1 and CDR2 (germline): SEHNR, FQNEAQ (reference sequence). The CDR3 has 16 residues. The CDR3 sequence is CASSKAGGYGNQPQHF. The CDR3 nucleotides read TGTGCCAGCAGCAAAGCAGGGGGTTACGGCAATCAGCCCCAGCATTTT. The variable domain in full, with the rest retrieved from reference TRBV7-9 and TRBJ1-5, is DTGVSQNPRHKITKRGQNVTFRCDPISEHNRLYWYRQTLGQGPEFLTYFQNEAQLEKSRLLSDRFSAERPKGSFSTLEIQRTEQGDSAMYLCASSKAGGYGNQPQHFGDGTRLSIL.

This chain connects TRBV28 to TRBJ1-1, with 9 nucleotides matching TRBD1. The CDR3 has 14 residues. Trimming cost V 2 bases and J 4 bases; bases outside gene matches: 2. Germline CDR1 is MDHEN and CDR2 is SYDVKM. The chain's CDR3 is CASSLLTGGTEAFF. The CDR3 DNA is TGTGCCAGCAGTTTACTGACAGGGGGCACTGAAGCTTTCTTT. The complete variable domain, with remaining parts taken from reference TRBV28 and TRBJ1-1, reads DVKVTQSSRYLVKRTGEKVFLECVQDMDHENMFWYRQDPGLGLRLIYFSYDVKMKEKGDIPEGYSVSREKKERFSLILESASTNQTSMYLCASSLLTGGTEAFFGQGTRLTVV.

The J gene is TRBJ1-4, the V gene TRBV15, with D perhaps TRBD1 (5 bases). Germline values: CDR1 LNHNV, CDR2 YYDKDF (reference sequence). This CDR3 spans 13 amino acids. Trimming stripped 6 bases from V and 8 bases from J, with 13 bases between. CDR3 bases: TGTGCCACCAGTGATCAGGGTAGGGAAAAACTGTTTTTT. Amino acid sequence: CATSDQGREKLFF.

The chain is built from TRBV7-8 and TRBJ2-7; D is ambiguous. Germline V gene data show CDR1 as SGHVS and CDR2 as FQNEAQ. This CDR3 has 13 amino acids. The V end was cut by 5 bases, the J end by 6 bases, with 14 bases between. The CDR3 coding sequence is TGTGCCAGCAGCCCCCGACAAGACGGCGAGCAGTACGTC. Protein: CASSPRQDGEQYV.

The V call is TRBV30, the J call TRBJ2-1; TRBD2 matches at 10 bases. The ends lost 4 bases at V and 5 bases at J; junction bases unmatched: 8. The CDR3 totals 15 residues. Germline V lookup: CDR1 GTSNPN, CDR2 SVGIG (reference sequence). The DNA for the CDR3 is TGTGCCTGGAACACCGGACTAGCGGAGAACAATGAGCAGTTCTTC. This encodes CAWNTGLAENNEQFF.

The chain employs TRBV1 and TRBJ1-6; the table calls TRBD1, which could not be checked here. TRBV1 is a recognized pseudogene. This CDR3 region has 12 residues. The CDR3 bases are TGCACCAGGGGCCTGAGAAATTCACCCCTCCACTTT. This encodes CTRGLRNSPLHF.

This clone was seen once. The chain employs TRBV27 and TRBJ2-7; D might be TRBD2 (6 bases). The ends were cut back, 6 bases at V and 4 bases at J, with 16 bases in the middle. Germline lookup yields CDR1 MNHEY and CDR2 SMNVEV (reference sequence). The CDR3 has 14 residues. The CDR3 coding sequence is TGTGCCAGCAGAAGCCTCGGGGGTGGGTACGAGCAGTACTTC. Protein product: CASRSLGGGYEQYF.

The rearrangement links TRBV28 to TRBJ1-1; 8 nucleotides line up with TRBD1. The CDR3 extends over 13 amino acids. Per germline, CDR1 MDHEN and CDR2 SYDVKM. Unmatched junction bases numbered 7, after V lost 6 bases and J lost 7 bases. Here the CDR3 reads CASRKTGVDEAFF. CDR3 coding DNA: TGTGCCAGCAGGAAGACAGGGGTAGATGAAGCTTTCTTT.

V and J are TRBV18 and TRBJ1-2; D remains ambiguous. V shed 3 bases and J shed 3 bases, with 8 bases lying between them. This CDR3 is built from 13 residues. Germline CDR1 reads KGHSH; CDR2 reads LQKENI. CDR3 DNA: TGTGCCAGCTCACCCCCGGGGTACTATGGCTACACCTTC. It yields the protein CASSPPGYYGYTF.

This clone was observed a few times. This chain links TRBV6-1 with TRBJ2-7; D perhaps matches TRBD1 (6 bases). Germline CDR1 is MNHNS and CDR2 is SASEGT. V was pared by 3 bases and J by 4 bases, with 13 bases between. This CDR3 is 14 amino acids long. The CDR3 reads CASSETGLFYEQYF. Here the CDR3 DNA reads TGTGCCAGCAGTGAGACAGGACTTTTTTACGAGCAGTACTTC.

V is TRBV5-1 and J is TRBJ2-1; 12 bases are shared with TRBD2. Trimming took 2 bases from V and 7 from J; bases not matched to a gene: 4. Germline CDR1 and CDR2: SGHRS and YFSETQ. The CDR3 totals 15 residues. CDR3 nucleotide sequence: TGCGCCAGCAGCTTTACTAGCGGGGGGACAAATGAGCAGTTCTTC. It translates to CASSFTSGGTNEQFF.

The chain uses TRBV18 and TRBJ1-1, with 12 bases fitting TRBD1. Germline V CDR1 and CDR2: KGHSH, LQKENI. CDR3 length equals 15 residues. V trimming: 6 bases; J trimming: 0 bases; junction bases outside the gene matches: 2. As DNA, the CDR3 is TGTGCCAGCTCTGGGACAGGGGGCCTGAACACTGAAGCTTTCTTT. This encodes CASSGTGGLNTEAFF.

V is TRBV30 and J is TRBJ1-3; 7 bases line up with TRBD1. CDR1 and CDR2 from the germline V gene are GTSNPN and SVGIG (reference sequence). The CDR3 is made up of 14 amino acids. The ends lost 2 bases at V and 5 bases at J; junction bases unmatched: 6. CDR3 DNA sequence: TGTGCCTGGAGTACGACAGGGAGCAGAAACACCATATATTTT. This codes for CAWSTTGSRNTIYF.

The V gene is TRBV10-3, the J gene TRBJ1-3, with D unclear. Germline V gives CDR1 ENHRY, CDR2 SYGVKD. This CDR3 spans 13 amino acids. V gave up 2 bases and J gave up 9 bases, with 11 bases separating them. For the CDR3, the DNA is TGTGCCATCAGTGAGAGGGCGGGAGGCACCATATATTTT. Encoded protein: CAISERAGGTIYF.

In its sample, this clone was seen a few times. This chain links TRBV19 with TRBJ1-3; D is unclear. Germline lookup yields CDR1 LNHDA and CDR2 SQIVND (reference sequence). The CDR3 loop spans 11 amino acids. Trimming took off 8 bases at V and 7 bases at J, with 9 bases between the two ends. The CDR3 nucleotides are TGTGCCAGTCGAACGGTCAACACCATATATTTT. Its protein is CASRTVNTIYF.

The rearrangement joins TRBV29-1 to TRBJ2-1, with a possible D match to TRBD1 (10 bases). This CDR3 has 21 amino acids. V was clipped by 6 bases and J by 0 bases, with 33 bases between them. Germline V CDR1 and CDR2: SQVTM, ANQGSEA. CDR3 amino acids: CSVAGTGDLASGTHSYNEQFF. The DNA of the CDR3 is TGCAGCGTAGCCGGGACAGGGGATTTGGCTAGCGGGACCCACTCCTACAATGAGCAGTTCTTC.

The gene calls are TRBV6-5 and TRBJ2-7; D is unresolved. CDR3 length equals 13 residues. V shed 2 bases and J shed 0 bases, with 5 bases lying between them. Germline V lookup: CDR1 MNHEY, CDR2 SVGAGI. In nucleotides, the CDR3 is TGTGCCAGCAGTTACACATACTCCTACGAGCAGTACTTC. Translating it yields CASSYTYSYEQYF.

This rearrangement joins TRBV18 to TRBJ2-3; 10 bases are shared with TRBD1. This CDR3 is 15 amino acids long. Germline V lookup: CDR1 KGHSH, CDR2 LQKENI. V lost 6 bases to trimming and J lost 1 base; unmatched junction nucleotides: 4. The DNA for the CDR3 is TGTGCCAGCTCCCCCGGGACAGGGGGCACAGATACGCAGTATTTT. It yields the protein CASSPGTGGTDTQYF.

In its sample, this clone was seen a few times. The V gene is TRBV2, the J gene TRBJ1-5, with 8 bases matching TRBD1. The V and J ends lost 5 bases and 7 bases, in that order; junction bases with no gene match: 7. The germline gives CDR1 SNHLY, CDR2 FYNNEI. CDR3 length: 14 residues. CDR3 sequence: CASSSDRAGQPQHF. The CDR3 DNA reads TGTGCCAGCAGTTCGGACAGGGCAGGGCAGCCCCAGCATTTT.

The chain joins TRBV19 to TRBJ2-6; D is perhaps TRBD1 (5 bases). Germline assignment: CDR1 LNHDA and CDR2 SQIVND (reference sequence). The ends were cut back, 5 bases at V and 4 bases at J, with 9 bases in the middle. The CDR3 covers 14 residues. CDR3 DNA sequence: TGTGCCAGTAGTCAGGGAAGAGGGGCCAACGTCCTGACTTTC. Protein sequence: CASSQGRGANVLTF.

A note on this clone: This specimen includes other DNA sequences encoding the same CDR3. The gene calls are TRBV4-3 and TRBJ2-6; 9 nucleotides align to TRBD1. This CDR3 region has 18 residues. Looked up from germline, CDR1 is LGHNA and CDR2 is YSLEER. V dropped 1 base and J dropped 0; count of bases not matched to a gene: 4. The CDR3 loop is CASSQGGQGPSGANVLTF. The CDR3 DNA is TGCGCCAGCAGCCAAGGGGGACAGGGTCCCTCTGGGGCCAACGTCCTGACTTTC.

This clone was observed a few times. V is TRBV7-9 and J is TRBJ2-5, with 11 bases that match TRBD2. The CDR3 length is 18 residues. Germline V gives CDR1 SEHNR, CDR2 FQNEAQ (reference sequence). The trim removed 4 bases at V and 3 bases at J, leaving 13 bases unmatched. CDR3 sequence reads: CASSSLAGGTRREETQYF. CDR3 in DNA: TGTGCCAGCAGCTCCCTAGCGGGGGGCACCCGACGTGAAGAGACCCAGTACTTC.

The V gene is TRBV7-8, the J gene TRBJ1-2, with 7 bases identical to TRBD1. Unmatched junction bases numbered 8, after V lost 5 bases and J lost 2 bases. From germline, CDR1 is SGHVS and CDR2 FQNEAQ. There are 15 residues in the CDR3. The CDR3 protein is CASSVDRAHNYGYTF. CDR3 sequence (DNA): TGTGCCAGCAGCGTCGACAGGGCCCACAACTATGGCTACACCTTC.

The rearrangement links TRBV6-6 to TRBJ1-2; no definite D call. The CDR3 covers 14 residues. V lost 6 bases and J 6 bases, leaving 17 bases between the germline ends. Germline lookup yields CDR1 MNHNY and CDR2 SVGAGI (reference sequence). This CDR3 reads CASSQPVGVNGYTF. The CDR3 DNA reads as TGTGCCAGCAGCCAGCCTGTCGGGGTGAATGGCTACACCTTC.